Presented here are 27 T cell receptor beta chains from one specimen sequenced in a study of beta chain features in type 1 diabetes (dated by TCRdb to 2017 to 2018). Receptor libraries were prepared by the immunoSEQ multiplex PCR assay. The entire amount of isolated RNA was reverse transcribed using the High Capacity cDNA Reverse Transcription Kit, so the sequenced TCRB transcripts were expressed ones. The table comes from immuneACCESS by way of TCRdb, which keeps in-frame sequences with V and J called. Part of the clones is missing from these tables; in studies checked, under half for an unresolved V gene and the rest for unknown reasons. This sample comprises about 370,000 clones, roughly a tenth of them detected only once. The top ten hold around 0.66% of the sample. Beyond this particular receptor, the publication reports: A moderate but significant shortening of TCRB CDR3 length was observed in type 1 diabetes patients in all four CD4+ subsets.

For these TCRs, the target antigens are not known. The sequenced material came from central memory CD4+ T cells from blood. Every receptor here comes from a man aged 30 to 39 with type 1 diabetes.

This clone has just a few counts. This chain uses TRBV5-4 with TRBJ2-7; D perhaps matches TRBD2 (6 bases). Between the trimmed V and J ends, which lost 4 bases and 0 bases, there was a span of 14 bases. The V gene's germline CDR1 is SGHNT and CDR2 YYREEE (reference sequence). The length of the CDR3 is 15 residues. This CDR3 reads CASSPGGVGSYEQYF. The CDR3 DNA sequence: TGTGCCAGCAGCCCGGGCGGGGTTGGCTCCTACGAGCAGTACTTC.

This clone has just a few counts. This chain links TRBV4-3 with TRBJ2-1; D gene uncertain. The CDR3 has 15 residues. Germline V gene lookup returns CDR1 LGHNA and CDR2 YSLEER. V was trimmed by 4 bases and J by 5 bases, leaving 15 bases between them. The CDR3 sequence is CASSPMGNADNEQFF. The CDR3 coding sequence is TGCGCCAGCAGCCCTATGGGGAACGCGGACAATGAGCAGTTCTTC.

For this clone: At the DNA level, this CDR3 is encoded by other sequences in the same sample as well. The CDR3 DNA sequence: TGTGCCAGCAGCCTATCCGGGACAGATACGCAGTATTTT. Translation gives CASSLSGTDTQYF. The J gene is TRBJ2-3, the V gene TRBV5-8; D is undetermined. Per germline, CDR1 SGHTS and CDR2 YDEGEE. This CDR3 has 13 amino acids. Trimming removed 4 bases at V and 3 bases at J, with 9 bases between.

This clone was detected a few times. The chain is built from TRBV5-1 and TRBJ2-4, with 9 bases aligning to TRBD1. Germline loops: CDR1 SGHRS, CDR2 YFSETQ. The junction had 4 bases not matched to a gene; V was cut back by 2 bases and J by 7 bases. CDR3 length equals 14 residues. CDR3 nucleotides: TGCGCCAGCAGCTTAGCCGGGACAGGGAACATTCAGTACTTC. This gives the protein CASSLAGTGNIQYF.

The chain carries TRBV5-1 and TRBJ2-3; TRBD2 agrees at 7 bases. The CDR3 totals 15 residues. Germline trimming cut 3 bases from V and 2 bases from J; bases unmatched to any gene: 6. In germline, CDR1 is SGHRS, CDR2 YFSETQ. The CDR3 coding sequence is TGCGCCAGCAGCTGGCCTAGCGGAAACACAGATACGCAGTATTTT. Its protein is CASSWPSGNTDTQYF.

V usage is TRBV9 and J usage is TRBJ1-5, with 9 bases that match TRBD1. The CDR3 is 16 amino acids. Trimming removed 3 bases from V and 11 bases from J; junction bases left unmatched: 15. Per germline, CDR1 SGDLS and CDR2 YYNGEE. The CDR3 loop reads CASSAAEGQGQGAQHF. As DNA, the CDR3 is TGTGCCAGCAGCGCGGCGGAAGGACAGGGGCAGGGAGCCCAGCATTTT.

The CDR3 is CASSHPDRGQETQYF. The CDR3, as DNA: TGTGCCAGCAGCCACCCGGACAGGGGCCAAGAGACCCAGTACTTC. The gene calls are TRBV5-4 and TRBJ2-5, with 9 nucleotides matching TRBD1. This CDR3 is 15 amino acids long. The V segment lost 4 bases and the J segment 1 base; nucleotides outside the gene matches: 5. CDR1 and CDR2 from the germline V gene are SGHNT and YYREEE (reference sequence).

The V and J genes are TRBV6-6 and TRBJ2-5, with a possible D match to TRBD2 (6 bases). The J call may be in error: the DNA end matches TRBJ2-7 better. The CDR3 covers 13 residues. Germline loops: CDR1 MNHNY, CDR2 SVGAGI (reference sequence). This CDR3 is CASSGDWRYEQYF. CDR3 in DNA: TGTGCCAGCAGCGGGGACTGGCGCTACGAGCAGTACTTC.

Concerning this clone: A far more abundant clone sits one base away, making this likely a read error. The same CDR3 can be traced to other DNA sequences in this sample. In DNA form, the CDR3 reads TGTGCCATCAGGGGGACAGGGGGGGACGAGCAGTACTTC. Its translation: CAIRGTGGDEQYF. This chain joins TRBV10-3 and TRBJ2-7; 11 nucleotides align to TRBD1. The length of the CDR3 is 13 residues. With V trimmed by 6 bases and J by 5 bases, 3 bases remained unmatched. CDR1 ENHRY and CDR2 SYGVKD come from the germline V gene.

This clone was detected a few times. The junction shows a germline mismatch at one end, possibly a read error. This CDR3 reads CAISVGRTQYF. In nucleotides, the CDR3 is TGTGCCATCAGTGTCGGTCGGACGCAGTATTTT. This chain links TRBV6-1 with TRBJ2-3, with no clear D. CDR1 and CDR2 (germline): MNHNS, SASEGT. There are 11 residues in the CDR3.

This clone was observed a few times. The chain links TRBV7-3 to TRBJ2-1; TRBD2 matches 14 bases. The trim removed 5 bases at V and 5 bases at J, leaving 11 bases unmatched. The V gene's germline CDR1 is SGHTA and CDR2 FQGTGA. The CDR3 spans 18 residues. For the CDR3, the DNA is TGTGCCAGCAGCCCCCGGGCGGGGACTAGCGGGAGTGACAATGAGCAGTTCTTC. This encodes CASSPRAGTSGSDNEQFF.

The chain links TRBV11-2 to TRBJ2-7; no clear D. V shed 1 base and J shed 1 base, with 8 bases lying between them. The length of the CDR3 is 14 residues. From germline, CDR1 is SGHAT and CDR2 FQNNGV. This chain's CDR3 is CASSLAEQSYEQYF. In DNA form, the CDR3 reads TGTGCCAGCAGCTTAGCAGAACAGTCCTACGAGCAGTACTTC. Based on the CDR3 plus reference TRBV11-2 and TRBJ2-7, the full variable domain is EAGVAQSPRYKIIEKRQSVAFWCNPISGHATLYWYQQILGQGPKLLIQFQNNGVVDDSQLPKDRFSAERLKGVDSTLKIQPAKLEDSAVYLCASSLAEQSYEQYFGPGTRLTVT.

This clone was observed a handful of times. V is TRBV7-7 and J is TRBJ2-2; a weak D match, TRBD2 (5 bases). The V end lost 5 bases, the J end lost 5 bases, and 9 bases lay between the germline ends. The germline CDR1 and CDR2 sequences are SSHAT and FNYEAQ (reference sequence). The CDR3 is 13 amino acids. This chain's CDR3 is CASSRERTGELFF. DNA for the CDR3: TGTGCCAGCAGCCGAGAGCGGACCGGGGAGCTGTTTTTT.

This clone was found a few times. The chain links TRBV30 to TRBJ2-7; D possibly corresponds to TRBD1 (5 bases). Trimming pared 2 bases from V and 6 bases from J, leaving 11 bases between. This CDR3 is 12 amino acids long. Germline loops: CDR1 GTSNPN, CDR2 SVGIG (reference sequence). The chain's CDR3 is CAWSTAGIEQYF. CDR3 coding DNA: TGTGCCTGGAGTACAGCAGGGATCGAGCAGTACTTC.

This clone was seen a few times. In nucleotides, the CDR3 is TGTGCCAGCAGCTTTCTTGAGGGCTTGGGACGGGAGCAGTACTTC. This codes for CASSFLEGLGREQYF. This chain connects TRBV7-3 to TRBJ2-7; D might be TRBD1 or TRBD2, each matching 5 bases. Trimming took off 3 bases at V and 7 bases at J, with 19 bases between the two ends. The CDR3 is 15 residues long. The germline V gene has CDR1 SGHTA and CDR2 FQGTGA.

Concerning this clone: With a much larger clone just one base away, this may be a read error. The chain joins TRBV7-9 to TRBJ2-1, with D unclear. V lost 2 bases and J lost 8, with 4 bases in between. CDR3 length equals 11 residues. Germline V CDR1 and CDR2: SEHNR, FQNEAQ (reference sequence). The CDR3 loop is CASSLWDEQFF. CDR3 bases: TGTGCCAGCAGCTTATGGGATGAGCAGTTCTTC.

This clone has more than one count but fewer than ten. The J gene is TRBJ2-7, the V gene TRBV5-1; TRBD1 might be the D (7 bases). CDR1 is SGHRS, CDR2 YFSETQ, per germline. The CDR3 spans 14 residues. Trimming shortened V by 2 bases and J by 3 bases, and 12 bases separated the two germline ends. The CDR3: CASSFQGGLYEQYF. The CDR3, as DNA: TGCGCCAGCAGCTTCCAGGGGGGTCTCTACGAGCAGTACTTC.

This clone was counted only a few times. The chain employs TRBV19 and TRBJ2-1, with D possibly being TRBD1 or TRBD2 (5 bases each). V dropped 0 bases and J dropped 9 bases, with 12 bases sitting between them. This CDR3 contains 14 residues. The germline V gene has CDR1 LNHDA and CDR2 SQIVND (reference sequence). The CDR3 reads CASSIDGTGPEQFF. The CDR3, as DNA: TGTGCCAGTAGTATAGACGGCACGGGGCCTGAGCAGTTCTTC.

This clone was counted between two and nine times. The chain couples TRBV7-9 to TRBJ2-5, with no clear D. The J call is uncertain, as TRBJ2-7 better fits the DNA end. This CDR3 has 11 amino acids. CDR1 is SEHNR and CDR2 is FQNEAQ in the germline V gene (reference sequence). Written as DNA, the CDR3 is TGTGCCAGCAGCTTCATATACGAGCAGTACTTC. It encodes CASSFIYEQYF.

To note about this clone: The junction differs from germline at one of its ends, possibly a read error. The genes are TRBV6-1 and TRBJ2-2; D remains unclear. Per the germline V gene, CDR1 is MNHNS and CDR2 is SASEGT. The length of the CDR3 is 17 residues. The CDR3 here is CAISESSPGLRTGELFF. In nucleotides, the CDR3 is TGTGCCATCAGTGAGTCGTCCCCTGGGCTACGCACCGGGGAGCTGTTTTTT.

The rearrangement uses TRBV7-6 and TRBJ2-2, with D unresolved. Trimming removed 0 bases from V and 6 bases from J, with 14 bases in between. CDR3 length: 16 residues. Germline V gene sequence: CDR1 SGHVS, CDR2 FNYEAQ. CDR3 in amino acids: CASSLALRLAPGELFF. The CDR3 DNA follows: TGTGCCAGCAGCTTAGCGCTCAGATTGGCCCCCGGGGAGCTGTTTTTT.

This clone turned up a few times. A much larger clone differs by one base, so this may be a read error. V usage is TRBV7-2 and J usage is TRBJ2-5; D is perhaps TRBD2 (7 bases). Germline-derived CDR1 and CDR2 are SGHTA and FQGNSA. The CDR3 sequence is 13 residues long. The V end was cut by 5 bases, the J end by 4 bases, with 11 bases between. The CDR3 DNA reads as TGTGCCAGCAGCCAGGGAGGGGGAGAGACCCAGTACTTC. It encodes CASSQGGGETQYF.

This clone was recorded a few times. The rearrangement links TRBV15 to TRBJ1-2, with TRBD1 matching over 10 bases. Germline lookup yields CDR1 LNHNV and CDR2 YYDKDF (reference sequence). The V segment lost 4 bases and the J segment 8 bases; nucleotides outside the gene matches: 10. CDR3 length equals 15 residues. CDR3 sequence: CATSTRAGTGVGYTF. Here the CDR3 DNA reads TGTGCCACCAGCACGCGAGCCGGGACAGGGGTCGGCTACACCTTC.

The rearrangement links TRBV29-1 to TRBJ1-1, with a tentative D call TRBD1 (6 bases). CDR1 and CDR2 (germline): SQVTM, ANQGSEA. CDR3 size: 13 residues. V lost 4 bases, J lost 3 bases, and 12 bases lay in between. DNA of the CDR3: TGCAGCGTTGGAATGGGGGGCCACACTGAAGCTTTCTTT. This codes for CSVGMGGHTEAFF.

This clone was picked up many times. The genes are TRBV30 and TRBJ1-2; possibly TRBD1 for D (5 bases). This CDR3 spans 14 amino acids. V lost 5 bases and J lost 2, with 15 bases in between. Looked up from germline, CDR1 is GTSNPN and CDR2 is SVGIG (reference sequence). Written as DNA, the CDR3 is TGTGCCTGGTGGCCTAAGGGGCCCAACTATGGCTACACCTTC. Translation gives CAWWPKGPNYGYTF.

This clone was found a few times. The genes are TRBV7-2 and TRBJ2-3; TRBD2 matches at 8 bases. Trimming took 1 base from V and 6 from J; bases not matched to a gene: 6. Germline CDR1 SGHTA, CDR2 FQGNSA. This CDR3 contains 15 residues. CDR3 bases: TGTGCCAGCAGCTTAGTGGTCGGGAGGGATGATACGCAGTATTTT. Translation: CASSLVVGRDDTQYF.

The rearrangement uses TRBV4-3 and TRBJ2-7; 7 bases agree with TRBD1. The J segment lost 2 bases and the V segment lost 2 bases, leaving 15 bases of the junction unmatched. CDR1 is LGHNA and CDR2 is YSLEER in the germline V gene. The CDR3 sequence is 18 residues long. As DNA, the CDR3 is TGCGCCAGCAGCCAAAACAGGGGTCGGGGAGTATTCGCCTACGAGCAGTACTTC. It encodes CASSQNRGRGVFAYEQYF.